A single sample gave rise to the 30 T cell receptor beta chains below, sequenced in a study of cytomegalovirus exposure and HLA in healthy donors. The PCR had 60 Vbeta and 13 Jbeta primers. The data were produced by immunoSEQ multiplex PCR, yet TCRdb's version contains in-frame clones alone and is incomplete. The repertoire holds around 130,000 clones, with 75% as singletons. The sequencing input was PBMCs. These receptors all stem from a man aged 25-45 years in good health and CMV-seronegative.

As for this clone: This sample also contains other DNA sequences that code for the same CDR3. J is TRBJ1-1 and V is TRBV28; 9 bases align to TRBD1. Germline-derived CDR1 and CDR2 are MDHEN and SYDVKM. The CDR3 has 16 amino acids. With 6 bases clipped from V and 1 base from J, the junction kept 9 bases outside the gene matches. This chain's CDR3 is CASRRPGQGWNTEAFF. As DNA, the CDR3 is TGTGCCAGCAGAAGGCCGGGACAGGGATGGAACACTGAAGCTTTCTTT.

Only a few counts were recorded for this clone. This sequence joins TRBV7-9 and TRBJ2-3, with 7 bases identical to TRBD1. Losses at the gene ends were 4 bases for V and 3 bases for J; bases not matched to a gene: 7. Germline V gene sequence: CDR1 SEHNR, CDR2 FQNEAQ (reference sequence). The CDR3 has 15 amino acids. The CDR3 bases are TGTGCCAGCAGCTACGACAGGGAGTGGACAGATACGCAGTATTTT. Its translation is CASSYDREWTDTQYF.

This clone appeared a few times. The V call is TRBV7-6, the J call TRBJ2-3; 7 nucleotides align to TRBD2. This CDR3 contains 15 residues. The trim removed 4 bases at V and 8 bases at J, leaving 12 bases unmatched. Germline V CDR1 and CDR2: SGHVS, FNYEAQ. In DNA, the CDR3 is TGTGCCAGCAGCTCCGCGCTCGGGGAGGGAGGTACGCAGTATTTT. It is translated as CASSSALGEGGTQYF.

This rearrangement joins TRBV6-6 to TRBJ2-1, with a tentative D call TRBD2 (6 bases). V lost 7 bases to trimming and J lost 7 bases, with 17 bases between them. Germline CDR1 reads MNHNY; CDR2 reads SVGAGI (reference sequence). This CDR3 has 14 amino acids. The DNA for the CDR3 is TGTGCCAGCAAAGGCGGGGTGGACCCTAATGAGCAGTTCTTC. It specifies CASKGGVDPNEQFF.

The chain is built from TRBV28 and TRBJ2-7, with 8 bases identical to TRBD1. Trimming cost V 9 bases and J 3 bases; bases outside gene matches: 7. The CDR3 runs to 13 residues. Germline V gives CDR1 MDHEN, CDR2 SYDVKM. The CDR3 sequence: CASTVDRGYEQYF. CDR3 nucleotides: TGTGCCAGTACAGTAGACAGGGGCTACGAGCAGTACTTC.

The chain recombines TRBV6-6 with TRBJ2-2, with D tentatively TRBD2 (5 bases). The V end was cut by 9 bases, the J end by 4 bases, with 12 bases between. Germline V gene lookup returns CDR1 MNHNY and CDR2 SVGAGI (reference sequence). The CDR3 runs to 13 residues. This CDR3 is CASRPEVTGELFF. The CDR3 DNA reads TGTGCCAGTAGACCGGAGGTCACCGGGGAGCTGTTTTTT.

This clone appeared once. The chain uses TRBV30 and TRBJ2-2; TRBD1 aligns across 12 bases. Germline CDR1 and CDR2: GTSNPN and SVGIG (reference sequence). The CDR3 loop spans 16 amino acids. With V trimmed by 3 bases and J by 6 bases, 8 bases remained unmatched. This chain's CDR3 is CAWSGGGQGAAGELFF. The CDR3 DNA follows: TGTGCCTGGAGCGGAGGGGGACAGGGGGCTGCCGGGGAGCTGTTTTTT.

The chain is built from TRBV1 and TRBJ2-7; the table's D call of TRBD1 was not tested on the DNA. TRBV1 counts as a pseudogene. CDR3 length equals 15 residues. DNA for the CDR3: TGCACCAGCAGCCAAACCGGGACAGGGGGTTACGAGCAGTACTTC. Its translation is CTSSQTGTGGYEQYF.

The V call is TRBV5-8, the J call TRBJ1-5, with TRBD1 matching over 7 bases. CDR1 and CDR2 from the germline V gene are SGHTS and YDEGEE. V dropped 2 bases and J dropped 3; count of bases not matched to a gene: 5. The CDR3 loop spans 15 amino acids. The CDR3 DNA reads TGTGCCAGCAGCTTCTCAGGGGGTTACAATCAGCCCCAGCATTTT. Its protein product is CASSFSGGYNQPQHF.

The chain has TRBV29-1 and TRBJ1-1, with D perhaps TRBD1 (5 bases). The CDR3 totals 11 residues. Trimming cost V 1 base and J 11 bases, with 11 bases left between them. CDR1 SQVTM and CDR2 ANQGSEA come from the germline V gene. CDR3 amino acids: CSVEGTTRAFF. The CDR3, as DNA: TGCAGCGTTGAAGGGACAACCAGGGCTTTCTTT.

The rearrangement links TRBV14 to TRBJ2-1, with D perhaps TRBD2 (5 bases). V lost 7 bases to trimming and J lost 4 bases, with 14 bases between them. From germline, CDR1 is SGHDN and CDR2 FVKESK. The CDR3 sequence is 14 residues long. CDR3 residues: CASMSIGSYNEQFF. CDR3 coding DNA: TGTGCCAGCATGTCGATAGGGAGTTACAATGAGCAGTTCTTC.

This chain connects TRBV19 to TRBJ1-5; TRBD1 aligns across 9 bases. V lost 5 bases, J lost 5 bases, and 10 bases stayed unmatched. CDR3 length equals 16 residues. The germline V gene encodes CDR1 LNHDA and CDR2 SQIVND (reference sequence). For the CDR3, the DNA is TGTGCCAGTAGTTCGCGACAGGGGGGGGGCTATCAGCCCCAGCATTTT. It is translated as CASSSRQGGGYQPQHF.

This clone has more than one count but fewer than ten. This chain links TRBV11-2 with TRBJ1-2, with D possibly being TRBD1 (5 bases). CDR1 is SGHAT and CDR2 is FQNNGV in the germline V gene. CDR3 size: 15 residues. Trimming cost V 5 bases and J 4 bases, with 17 bases left between them. The CDR3 nucleotides read TGTGCCAGCAGCCTGGGGGAGGGAAGGATCTATGGCTACACCTTC. Its protein product is CASSLGEGRIYGYTF.

The genes are TRBV7-9 and TRBJ2-5; a possible D gene is TRBD1 (6 bases). V lost 1 base to trimming and J lost 2 bases, with 8 bases between them. Per the germline V gene, CDR1 is SEHNR and CDR2 is FQNEAQ (reference sequence). The CDR3 extends over 14 amino acids. CDR3 sequence: CASSLGGQQETQYF. The CDR3 DNA sequence: TGTGCCAGCAGCTTAGGGGGACAACAAGAGACCCAGTACTTC.

As for this clone: Other DNA sequences in the sample encode the same CDR3. CDR3: CASSIAGQSYEQYF. In DNA, the CDR3 is TGTGCCAGTAGTATAGCAGGGCAATCCTACGAGCAGTACTTC. This chain uses TRBV19 with TRBJ2-7, with a possible D match to TRBD1 (5 bases). Germline V gene data show CDR1 as LNHDA and CDR2 as SQIVND (reference sequence). V lost 1 base to trimming and J lost 1 base, with 8 bases between them. CDR3 length: 14 residues.

The genes are TRBV27 and TRBJ2-2, with 10 bases lining up with TRBD2. V lost 5 bases, J lost 4 bases, and 4 bases stayed unmatched. The CDR3 extends over 15 amino acids. The germline CDR1 and CDR2 sequences are MNHEY and SMNVEV (reference sequence). The CDR3 coding sequence is TGTGCCAGCAGTCCTAGCGGGAGTGTCACCGGGGAGCTGTTTTTT. It is translated as CASSPSGSVTGELFF.

The V gene is TRBV29-1, the J gene TRBJ2-5, with D possibly being TRBD2 (5 bases). In germline, CDR1 is SQVTM, CDR2 ANQGSEA. This CDR3 is 12 amino acids long. V dropped 5 bases and J dropped 4 bases, with 11 bases sitting between them. The CDR3 DNA reads TGCAGCGTTCAACCTAGCAGAGAGACCCAGTACTTC. This sequence encodes CSVQPSRETQYF.

This clone has more than one count but fewer than ten. The chain joins TRBV4-3 to TRBJ2-5, with TRBD2 matching over 8 bases. Germline V CDR1 and CDR2: LGHNA, YSLEER. With V trimmed by 2 bases and J by 7 bases, 6 bases remained unmatched. CDR3 length: 14 residues. CDR3 sequence (DNA): TGCGCCAGCAGCCAACGGGAGGGCCAGGGGACCCAGTACTTC. It encodes CASSQREGQGTQYF.

This clone was counted a few times. The genes are TRBV4-3 and TRBJ2-2; tentatively, D is TRBD2 (7 bases). The germline V and J ends were trimmed by 6 bases and 2 bases, with 10 bases remaining between them. Germline assignment: CDR1 LGHNA and CDR2 YSLEER. The CDR3 spans 14 residues. CDR3 coding DNA: TGCGCCAGCAGGACGGGGGGCAACACCGGGGAGCTGTTTTTT. This encodes CASRTGGNTGELFF.

This clone turned up a few times. Relative to the germline gene, one junction end is altered; a read error may explain this. V usage is TRBV7-7 and J usage is TRBJ2-3; 8 nucleotides agree with TRBD2. Germline V gives CDR1 SSHAT, CDR2 FNYEAQ (reference sequence). The CDR3 totals 15 residues. CDR3 coding DNA: TGTGCTAGCAGCTTGACTAGCGACTTCACAGATACGCAGTATTTT. It encodes CASSLTSDFTDTQYF.

A few counts support this clone. The rearrangement joins TRBV4-3 to TRBJ2-7, with D possibly being TRBD1 (6 bases). The CDR3 runs to 15 residues. Trimming shortened V by 0 bases and J by 1 base, and 10 bases separated the two germline ends. From germline, CDR1 is LGHNA and CDR2 YSLEER. The CDR3 bases are TGCGCCAGCAGCCAAGAAAGGGGGACATCCTACGAGCAGTACTTC. This translates into CASSQERGTSYEQYF.

The table lists this clone with a few counts. The rearrangement joins TRBV28 to TRBJ1-1; unclear D gene. Germline V gene data show CDR1 as MDHEN and CDR2 as SYDVKM. V was pared by 1 base and J by 1 base, with 4 bases between. There are 13 residues in the CDR3. The CDR3 sequence: CASSLLENTEAFF. The CDR3 DNA reads as TGTGCCAGCAGTTTATTAGAGAACACTGAAGCTTTCTTT.

The chain recombines TRBV25-1 with TRBJ2-3; D possibly corresponds to TRBD2 (5 bases). Trimming left V 1 base short and J 1 base short, with 6 bases between. Germline CDR1 reads MGHDK; CDR2 reads SYGVNS. This CDR3 is built from 14 residues. The CDR3 spells CASSEFSGTDTQYF. In DNA form, the CDR3 reads TGTGCCAGCAGTGAATTTAGCGGCACAGATACGCAGTATTTT. Complete variable domain (other parts from reference TRBV25-1 and TRBJ2-3): EADIYQTPRYLVIGTGKKITLECSQTMGHDKMYWYQQDPGMELHLIHYSYGVNSTEKGDLSSESTVSRIRTEHFPLTLESARPSHTSQYLCASSEFSGTDTQYFGPGTRLTVL.

This clone has only a few counts. The CDR3 nucleotides are TGTGCCAGCAGCGTAAGACAGGGGCCTGAAAAACTGTTTTTT. Encoded protein: CASSVRQGPEKLFF. The chain couples TRBV9 to TRBJ1-4, with TRBD1 matching 8 bases. The CDR3 contains 14 residues. CDR1 is SGDLS, CDR2 YYNGEE, per germline. The ends lost 1 base at V and 7 bases at J; junction bases unmatched: 3.

This clone was found a few times. The chain has TRBV2 and TRBJ1-5, with no clear D. The ends were cut back, 7 bases at V and 7 bases at J, with 17 bases in the middle. The germline gives CDR1 SNHLY, CDR2 FYNNEI. This CDR3 comprises 14 residues. CDR3 loop: CASNTRASEQPQHF. DNA of the CDR3: TGTGCCAGCAATACTAGGGCATCCGAGCAGCCCCAGCATTTT.

The chain couples TRBV6-5 to TRBJ2-7; D perhaps matches TRBD2 (5 bases). There are 15 residues in the CDR3. V was pared by 0 bases and J by 6 bases, with 15 bases between. Germline V gene lookup returns CDR1 MNHEY and CDR2 SVGAGI. CDR3 in amino acids: CASSYSFTEAGEQYF. The CDR3 bases are TGTGCCAGCAGTTACTCGTTCACGGAGGCAGGCGAGCAGTACTTC.

The rearrangement uses TRBV5-6 and TRBJ2-1, with 8 bases matching TRBD2. J gave up 4 bases and V 0 bases, and 6 bases lay outside the gene matches. CDR3 length: 16 amino acids. The germline V gene has CDR1 SGHDT and CDR2 YYEEEE. The CDR3 DNA reads TGTGCCAGCAGCTTGGCCGGCGGGGGGTCTTACAATGAGCAGTTCTTC. Its translation: CASSLAGGGSYNEQFF.

This sequence joins TRBV5-1 and TRBJ1-1, with TRBD1 matching over 7 bases. This CDR3 is built from 12 residues. Germline lookup yields CDR1 SGHRS and CDR2 YFSETQ. The trim removed 4 bases at V and 6 bases at J, leaving 3 bases unmatched. CDR3: CASSVDRAEAFF. The CDR3 coding sequence is TGCGCCAGCAGCGTCGACAGGGCTGAAGCTTTCTTT.

This clone was observed a handful of times. The rearrangement joins TRBV28 to TRBJ2-4; 7 bases line up with TRBD2. V gave up 3 bases and J gave up 0 bases; unmatched junction bases: 5. This CDR3 comprises 16 residues. CDR1 and CDR2 from the germline V gene are MDHEN and SYDVKM. In DNA, the CDR3 is TGTGCCAGCAGTTTCCTAGCGGCACTAGCCAAAAACATTCAGTACTTC. Protein sequence: CASSFLAALAKNIQYF.

V gene TRBV4-3 combines with J gene TRBJ2-7, with 8 bases lining up with TRBD2. This CDR3 region has 13 residues. CDR1 LGHNA and CDR2 YSLEER come from the germline V gene. V shed 4 bases and J 6 bases; nucleotides not matched to a gene: 5. In nucleotides, the CDR3 is TGCGCCAGCAGCCCCGGGAGGGCCAGCGAGCAGTACTTC. This encodes CASSPGRASEQYF.